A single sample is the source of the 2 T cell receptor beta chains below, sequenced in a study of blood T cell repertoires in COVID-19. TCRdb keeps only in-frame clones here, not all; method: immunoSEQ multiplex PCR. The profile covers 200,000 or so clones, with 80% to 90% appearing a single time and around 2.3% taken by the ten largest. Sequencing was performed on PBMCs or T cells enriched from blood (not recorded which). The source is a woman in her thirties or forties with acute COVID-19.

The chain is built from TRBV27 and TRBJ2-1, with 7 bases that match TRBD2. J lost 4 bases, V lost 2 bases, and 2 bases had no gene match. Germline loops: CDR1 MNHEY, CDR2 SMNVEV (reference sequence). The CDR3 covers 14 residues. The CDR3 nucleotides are TGTGCCAGCAGTTTAGGCGGGAGTTACAATGAGCAGTTCTTC. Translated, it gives CASSLGGSYNEQFF.

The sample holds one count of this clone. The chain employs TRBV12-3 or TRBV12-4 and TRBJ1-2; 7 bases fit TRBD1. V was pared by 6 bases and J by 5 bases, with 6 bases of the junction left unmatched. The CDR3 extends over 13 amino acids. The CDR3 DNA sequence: TGTGCCAGCAGGAGGGACAGACATTATGGCTACACCTTC. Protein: CASRRDRHYGYTF.